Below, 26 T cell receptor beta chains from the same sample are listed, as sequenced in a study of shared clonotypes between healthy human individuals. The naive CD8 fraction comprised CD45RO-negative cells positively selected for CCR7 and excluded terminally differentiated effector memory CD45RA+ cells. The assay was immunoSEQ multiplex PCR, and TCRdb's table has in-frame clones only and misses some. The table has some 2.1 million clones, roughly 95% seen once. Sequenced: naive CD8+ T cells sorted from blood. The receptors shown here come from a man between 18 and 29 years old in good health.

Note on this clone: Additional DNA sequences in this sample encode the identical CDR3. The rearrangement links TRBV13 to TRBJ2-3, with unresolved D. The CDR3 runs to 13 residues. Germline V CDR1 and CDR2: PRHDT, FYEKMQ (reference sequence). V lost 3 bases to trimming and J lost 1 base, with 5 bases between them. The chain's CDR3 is CASSFRGTDTQYF. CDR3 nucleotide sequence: TGTGCCAGCAGCTTTAGGGGCACAGATACGCAGTATTTT.

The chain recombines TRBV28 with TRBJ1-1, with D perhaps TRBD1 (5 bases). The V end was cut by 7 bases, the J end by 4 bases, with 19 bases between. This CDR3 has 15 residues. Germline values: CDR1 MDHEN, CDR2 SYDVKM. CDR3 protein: CASTPLTGVGTEAFF. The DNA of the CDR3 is TGTGCCAGCACCCCTTTGACGGGGGTAGGCACTGAAGCTTTCTTT.

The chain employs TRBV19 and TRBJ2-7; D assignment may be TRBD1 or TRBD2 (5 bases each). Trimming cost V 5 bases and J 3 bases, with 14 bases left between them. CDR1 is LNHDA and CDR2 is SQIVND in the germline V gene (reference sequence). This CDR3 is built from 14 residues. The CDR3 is CASSSRSGGYEQYF. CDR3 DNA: TGTGCCAGTAGTTCCCGGTCTGGGGGCTACGAGCAGTACTTC. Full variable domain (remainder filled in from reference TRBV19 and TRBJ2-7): DGGITQSPKYLFRKEGQNVTLSCEQNLNHDAMYWYRQDPGQGLRLIYYSQIVNDFQKGDIAEGYSVSREKKESFPLTVTSAQKNPTAFYLCASSSRSGGYEQYFGPGTRLTVT.

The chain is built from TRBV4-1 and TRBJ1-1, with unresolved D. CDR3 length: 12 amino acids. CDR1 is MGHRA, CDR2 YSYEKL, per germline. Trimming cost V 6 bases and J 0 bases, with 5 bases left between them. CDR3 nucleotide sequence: TGCGCCAGCAGGACCATGAACACTGAAGCTTTCTTT. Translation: CASRTMNTEAFF.

The CDR3 region is CASSHDRGDYEQYF. The CDR3 bases are TGCGCCAGCAGCCACGACAGGGGAGACTACGAGCAGTACTTC. The chain combines TRBV4-3 with TRBJ2-7, with 8 nucleotides matching TRBD1. After removal of 3 bases from V and 3 bases from J, the junction contained 4 bases not matched to a gene. Germline-derived CDR1 and CDR2 are LGHNA and YSLEER. The CDR3 spans 14 residues.

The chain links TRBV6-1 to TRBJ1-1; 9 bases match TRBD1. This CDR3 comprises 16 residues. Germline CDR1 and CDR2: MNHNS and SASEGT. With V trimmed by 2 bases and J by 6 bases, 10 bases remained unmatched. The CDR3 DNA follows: TGTGCCAGCAGTGAAACCCCCGGGACAGGGATCTCTGAAGCTTTCTTT. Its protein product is CASSETPGTGISEAFF.

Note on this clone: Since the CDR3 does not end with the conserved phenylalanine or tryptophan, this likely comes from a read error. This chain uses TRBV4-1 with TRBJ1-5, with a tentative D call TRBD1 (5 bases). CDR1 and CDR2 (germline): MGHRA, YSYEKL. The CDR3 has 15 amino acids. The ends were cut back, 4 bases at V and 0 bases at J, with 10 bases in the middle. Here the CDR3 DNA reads TGCGCCAGCAGCCGAGAGGACATTAGCAATCAGCCCCAGCATCTT. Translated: CASSREDISNQPQHL.

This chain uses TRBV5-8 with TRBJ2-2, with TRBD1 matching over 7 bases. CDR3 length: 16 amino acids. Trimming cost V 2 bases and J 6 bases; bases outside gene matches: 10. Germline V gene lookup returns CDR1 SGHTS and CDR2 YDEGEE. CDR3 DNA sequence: TGTGCCAGCAGCTTTTATGAAGACAGGGTGGCCGGGGAGCTGTTTTTT. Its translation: CASSFYEDRVAGELFF. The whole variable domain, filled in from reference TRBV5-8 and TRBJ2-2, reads EAGVTQSPTHLIKTRGQQATLRCSPISGHTSVYWYQQALGLGLQFLLWYDEGEERNRGNFPPRFSGRQFPNYSSELNVNALELEDSALYLCASSFYEDRVAGELFFGEGSRLTVL.

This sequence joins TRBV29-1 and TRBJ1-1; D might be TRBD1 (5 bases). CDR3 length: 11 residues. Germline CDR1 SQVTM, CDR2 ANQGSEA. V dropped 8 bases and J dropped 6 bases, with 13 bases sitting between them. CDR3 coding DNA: TGCAGCCCCAATCGGGGGTCTGAAGCTTTCTTT. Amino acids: CSPNRGSEAFF.

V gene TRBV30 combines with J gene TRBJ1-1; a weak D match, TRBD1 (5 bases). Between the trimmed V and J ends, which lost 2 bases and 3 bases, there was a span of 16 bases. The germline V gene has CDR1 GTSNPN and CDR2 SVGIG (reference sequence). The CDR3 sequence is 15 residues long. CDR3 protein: CAWSTLAGSDTEAFF. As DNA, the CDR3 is TGTGCCTGGAGTACCCTAGCAGGGAGCGACACTGAAGCTTTCTTT.

As DNA, the CDR3 is TGCGCCAGCAGCCAAGGGGCCCTGACCGCTTTCTTT. Protein product: CASSQGALTAFF. The chain has TRBV4-1 and TRBJ1-1; unclear D gene. The V end lost 1 base, the J end lost 11 bases, and 11 bases lay between the germline ends. There are 12 residues in the CDR3. CDR1 is MGHRA and CDR2 is YSYEKL in the germline V gene.

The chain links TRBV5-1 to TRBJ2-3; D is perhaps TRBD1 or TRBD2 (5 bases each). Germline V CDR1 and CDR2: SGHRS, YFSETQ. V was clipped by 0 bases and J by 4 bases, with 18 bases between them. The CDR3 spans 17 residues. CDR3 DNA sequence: TGCGCCAGCAGCTTGGACATAAAGGGGAGTCTGGCAGATACGCAGTATTTT. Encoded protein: CASSLDIKGSLADTQYF.

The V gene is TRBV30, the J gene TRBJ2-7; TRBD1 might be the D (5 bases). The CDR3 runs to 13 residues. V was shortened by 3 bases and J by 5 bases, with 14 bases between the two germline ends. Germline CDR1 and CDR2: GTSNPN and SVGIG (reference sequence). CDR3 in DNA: TGTGCCTGGAGCTACGGACACGGCAACGAGCAGTACTTC. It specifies CAWSYGHGNEQYF.

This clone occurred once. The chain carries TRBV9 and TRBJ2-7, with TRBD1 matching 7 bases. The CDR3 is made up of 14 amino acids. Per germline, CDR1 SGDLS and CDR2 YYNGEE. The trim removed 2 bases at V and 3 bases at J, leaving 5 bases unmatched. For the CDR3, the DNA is TGTGCCAGCAGCGTCCGGGACAGAGACTACGAGCAGTACTTC. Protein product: CASSVRDRDYEQYF.

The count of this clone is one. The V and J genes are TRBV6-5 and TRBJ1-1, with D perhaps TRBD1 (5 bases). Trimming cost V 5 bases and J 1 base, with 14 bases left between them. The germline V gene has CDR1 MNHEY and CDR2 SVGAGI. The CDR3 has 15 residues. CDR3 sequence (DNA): TGTGCCAGCAGTATTTTCAGGGTGGGGAACACTGAAGCTTTCTTT. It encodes CASSIFRVGNTEAFF.

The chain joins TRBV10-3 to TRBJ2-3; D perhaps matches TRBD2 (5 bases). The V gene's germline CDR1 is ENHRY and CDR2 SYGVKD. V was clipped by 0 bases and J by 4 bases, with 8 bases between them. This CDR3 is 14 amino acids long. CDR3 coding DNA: TGTGCCATCAGTGAGTCCGGGAACGCAGATACGCAGTATTTT. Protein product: CAISESGNADTQYF.

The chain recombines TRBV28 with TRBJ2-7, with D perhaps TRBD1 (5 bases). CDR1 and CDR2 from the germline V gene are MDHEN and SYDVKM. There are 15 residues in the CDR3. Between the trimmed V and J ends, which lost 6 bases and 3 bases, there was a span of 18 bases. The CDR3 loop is CASRTQGAGLYEQYF. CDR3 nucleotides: TGTGCCAGCAGAACCCAGGGTGCTGGGCTCTACGAGCAGTACTTC.

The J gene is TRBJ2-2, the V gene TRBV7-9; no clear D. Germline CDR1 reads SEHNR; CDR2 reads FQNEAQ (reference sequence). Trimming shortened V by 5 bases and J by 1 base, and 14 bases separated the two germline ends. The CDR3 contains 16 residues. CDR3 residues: CASSPPPPGNTGELFF. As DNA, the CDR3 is TGTGCCAGCAGCCCTCCCCCGCCGGGGAACACCGGGGAGCTGTTTTTT.

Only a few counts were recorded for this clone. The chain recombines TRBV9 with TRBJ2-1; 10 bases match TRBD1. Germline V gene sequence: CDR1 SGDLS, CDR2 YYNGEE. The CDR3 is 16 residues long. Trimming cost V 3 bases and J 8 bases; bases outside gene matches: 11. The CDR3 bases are TGTGCCAGCAGCGGAACCGGGACAGGGGTGGTTGATGAGCAGTTCTTC. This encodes CASSGTGTGVVDEQFF.

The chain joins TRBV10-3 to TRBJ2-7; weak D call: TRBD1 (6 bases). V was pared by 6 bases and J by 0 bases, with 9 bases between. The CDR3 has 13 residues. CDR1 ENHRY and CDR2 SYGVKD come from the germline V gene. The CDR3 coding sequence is TGTGCCATCAGGGAGGACAGCTCCTACGAGCAGTACTTC. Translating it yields CAIREDSSYEQYF.

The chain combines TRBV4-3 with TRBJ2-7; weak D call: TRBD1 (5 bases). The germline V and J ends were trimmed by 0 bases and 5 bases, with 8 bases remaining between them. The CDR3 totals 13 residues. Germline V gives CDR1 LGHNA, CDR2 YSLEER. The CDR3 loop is CASSQDVRDEQYF. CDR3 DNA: TGCGCCAGCAGCCAAGACGTCAGGGACGAGCAGTACTTC.

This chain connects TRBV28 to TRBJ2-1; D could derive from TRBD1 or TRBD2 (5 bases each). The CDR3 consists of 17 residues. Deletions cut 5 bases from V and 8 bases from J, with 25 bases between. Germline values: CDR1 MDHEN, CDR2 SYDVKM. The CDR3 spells CASSPLLQRGYNDEQFF. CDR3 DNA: TGTGCCAGCAGTCCCCTCCTTCAGAGGGGTTACAATGATGAGCAGTTCTTC.

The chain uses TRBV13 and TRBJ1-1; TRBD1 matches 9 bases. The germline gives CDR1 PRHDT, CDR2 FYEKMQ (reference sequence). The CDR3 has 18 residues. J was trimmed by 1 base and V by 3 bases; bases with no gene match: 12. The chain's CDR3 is CASSLDTGTGFGNTEAFF. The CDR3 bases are TGTGCCAGCAGCTTGGATACTGGGACAGGGTTTGGGAACACTGAAGCTTTCTTT. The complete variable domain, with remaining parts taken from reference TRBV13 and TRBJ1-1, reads AAGVIQSPRHLIKEKRETATLKCYPIPRHDTVYWYQQGPGQDPQFLISFYEKMQSDKGSIPDRFSAQQFSDYHSELNMSSLELGDSALYFCASSLDTGTGFGNTEAFFGQGTRLTVV.

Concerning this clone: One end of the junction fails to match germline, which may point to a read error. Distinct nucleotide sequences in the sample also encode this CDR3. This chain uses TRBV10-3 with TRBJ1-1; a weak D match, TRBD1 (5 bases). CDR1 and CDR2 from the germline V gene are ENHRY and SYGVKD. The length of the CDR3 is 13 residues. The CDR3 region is CAVRGPLNTEAFF. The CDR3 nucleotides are TGCGCAGTAAGGGGTCCCTTGAACACTGAAGCTTTCTTT.

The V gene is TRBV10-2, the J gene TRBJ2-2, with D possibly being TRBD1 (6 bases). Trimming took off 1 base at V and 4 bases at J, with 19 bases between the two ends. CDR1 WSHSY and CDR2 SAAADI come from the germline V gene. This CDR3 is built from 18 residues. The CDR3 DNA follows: TGCGCCAGCAGTGAGTGGGGTATCACAGGGTTGGGCACCGGGGAGCTGTTTTTT. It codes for CASSEWGITGLGTGELFF.

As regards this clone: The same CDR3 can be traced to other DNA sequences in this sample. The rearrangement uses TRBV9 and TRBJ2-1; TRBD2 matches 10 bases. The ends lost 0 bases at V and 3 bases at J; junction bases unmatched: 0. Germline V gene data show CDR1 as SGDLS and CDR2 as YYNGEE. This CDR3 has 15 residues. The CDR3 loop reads CASSVGLAGYNEQFF. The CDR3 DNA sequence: TGTGCCAGCAGCGTAGGACTAGCGGGCTACAATGAGCAGTTCTTC.